The rows below give T cell receptor beta chains drawn from one sample of a study of beta chain features in type 1 diabetes. The table came from immunoSEQ multiplex PCR; TCRdb's copy has only in-frame clones and leaves some out. The profile shows a few hundred thousand clones, more than 9.5% of them singletons. Source material: naive CD4+ T cells from blood. Receptors were obtained from a woman between 25 and 40 years old in good health. CDR3s include the opening cysteine and the closing phenylalanine or tryptophan. Fields, in order: D gene, clone size, J gene, V gene, CDR3 DNA, CDR3 protein. D genes are given only for firm matches. The listing skips clone size in some rows; elsewhere it reads once, few, many or a size class.

d_call: TRBD1; clone_size: .; j_call: TRBJ2-1; v_call: TRBV11-3; cdr3_nt: TGTGCCAGCAGCCCGGGGAGGGACAGGGGAAACAATGAGCAGTTCTTC; cdr3_aa: CASSPGRDRGNNEQFF
d_call: TRBD1; clone_size: few; j_call: TRBJ1-4; v_call: TRBV4-3; cdr3_nt: TGCGCCAGCAGCCATCGACAGGGGAATGAAAAACTGTTTTTT; cdr3_aa: CASSHRQGNEKLFF
d_call: TRBD2; clone_size: few; j_call: TRBJ2-3; v_call: TRBV30; cdr3_nt: TGTGCCTGGAGTGTAAGCGCGGGAGTGTCAGATACGCAGTATTTT; cdr3_aa: CAWSVSAGVSDTQYF
d_call: TRBD2; clone_size: few; j_call: TRBJ2-7; v_call: TRBV4-3; cdr3_nt: TGCGCCAGCAGCCAAGACCCTAGCGGCCTAGGCTACGAGCAGTACTTC; cdr3_aa: CASSQDPSGLGYEQYF
d_call: .; clone_size: few; j_call: TRBJ1-2; v_call: TRBV28; cdr3_nt: TGTGCCAGCAGTTTTTCGGGGAATCGATATGGCTACACCTTC; cdr3_aa: CASSFSGNRYGYTF
d_call: .; clone_size: .; j_call: TRBJ2-1; v_call: TRBV9; cdr3_nt: TGTGCCAGCAGCGGAGGGTTCAATGAGCAGTTCTTC; cdr3_aa: CASSGGFNEQFF
d_call: .; clone_size: few; j_call: TRBJ1-1; v_call: TRBV7-2; cdr3_nt: TGTGCCAGCAGCTTGATGCGGGACACTGAAGCTTTCTTT; cdr3_aa: CASSLMRDTEAFF
d_call: .; clone_size: .; j_call: TRBJ2-7; v_call: TRBV6-5; cdr3_nt: TGTGCCAGCAGTTACTCGGGACAAGATTCCTACGAGCAGTACTTC; cdr3_aa: CASSYSGQDSYEQYF
d_call: .; clone_size: few; j_call: TRBJ1-5; v_call: TRBV28; cdr3_nt: TGTGCCAGCAGTTTAAAGCTAACTAGCAATCAGCCCCAGCATTTT; cdr3_aa: CASSLKLTSNQPQHF
d_call: .; clone_size: .; j_call: TRBJ1-5; v_call: TRBV18; cdr3_nt: TGTGCCAGCTCCCAAGGGACAAGCAATCAGCCCCAGCATTTT; cdr3_aa: CASSQGTSNQPQHF
d_call: TRBD2; clone_size: .; j_call: TRBJ2-1; v_call: TRBV18; cdr3_nt: TGTGCCAGCTCAACACGAGCGGGAGCCTCCTACAATGAGCAGTTCTTC; cdr3_aa: CASSTRAGASYNEQFF
d_call: .; clone_size: .; j_call: TRBJ1-5; v_call: TRBV19; cdr3_nt: TGTGCCAGTAGTGCGGGGCAGGGCCAGTTTCAGCCCCAGCATTTT; cdr3_aa: CASSAGQGQFQPQHF
d_call: .; clone_size: few; j_call: TRBJ2-1; v_call: TRBV28; cdr3_nt: TGTGCCAGCACCTCAGGAGGCCCCTACAATGAGCAGTTCTTC; cdr3_aa: CASTSGGPYNEQFF
d_call: .; clone_size: .; j_call: TRBJ1-4; v_call: TRBV14; cdr3_nt: TGTGCCAGCAGCCGACCAGGAAGAGCTAATGAAAAACTGTTTTTT; cdr3_aa: CASSRPGRANEKLFF
d_call: .; clone_size: .; j_call: TRBJ2-7; v_call: TRBV6-1; cdr3_nt: TGTGCCAGCAGCGAGTGGGACACGGTGACCTACGAGCAGTACTTC; cdr3_aa: CASSEWDTVTYEQYF
d_call: .; clone_size: .; j_call: TRBJ2-3; v_call: TRBV27; cdr3_nt: TGTGCCAGCAGATTGGTGTCGACTGGTCTGGATACGCAGTATTTT; cdr3_aa: CASRLVSTGLDTQYF
d_call: TRBD2; clone_size: few; j_call: TRBJ2-1; v_call: TRBV6-5; cdr3_nt: TGTGCCAGCAGTTCTAGCGGGAGGGTATACAATGAGCAGTTCTTC; cdr3_aa: CASSSSGRVYNEQFF